One and the same sample provided the 17 T cell receptor beta chains below, sequenced in a study. In TCRdb, the RT-PCR reads were re-called with MiXCR into one record per CDR3 protein. In the table there are around 700,000 distinct CDR3 sequences, more than 13% of which are singletons. The material sequenced was memory CD4+ T cells from blood. Receptor source: a female donor in good health, serving as a healthy control.

This clonotype has just a few counts. The chain employs TRBV4-3 and TRBJ2-7; D ambiguous. CDR1 LGHNA and CDR2 YSLEER come from the germline V gene. The V gene lost 0 bases and the J gene lost 2 bases, with 17 bases spanning the gap. The CDR3 totals 17 residues. Here the CDR3 reads CASSQDTGSSTPYEQYF. CDR3 in DNA: TGCGCCAGCAGCCAAGATACGGGCAGTTCAACCCCCTACGAGCAGTACTTC.

This clonotype was counted many times. The chain employs TRBV7-2 and TRBJ2-1; the D is unclear. This CDR3 comprises 15 residues. V lost 4 bases, J lost 0 bases, and 10 bases lay in between. CDR1 SGHTA and CDR2 FQGNSA come from the germline V gene. The CDR3 sequence: CASSYSMSSYNEQFF. In DNA form, the CDR3 reads TGTGCCAGCAGCTACAGCATGAGCTCCTACAATGAGCAGTTCTTC.

This clonotype was seen at least ten times. The chain joins TRBV12-3 or TRBV12-4 to TRBJ1-1; 7 bases are shared with TRBD1. The CDR3 has 13 residues. V shed 7 bases, J shed 5 bases, and the junction held 7 bases outside the gene matches. The CDR3 loop is CASKRTGGTEAFF. The CDR3 DNA follows: TGTGCCAGCAAGAGGACAGGAGGAACTGAAGCTTTCTTT.

V gene TRBV20-1 combines with J gene TRBJ2-2; 10 nucleotides agree with TRBD2. Trimming removed 4 bases from V and 7 bases from J; junction bases left unmatched: 9. Germline loops: CDR1 DFQATT, CDR2 SNEGSKA (reference sequence). The CDR3 totals 15 residues. The CDR3 here is CSAILAGRPDGELFF. The CDR3 DNA is TGCAGTGCTATACTAGCGGGAAGGCCGGACGGGGAGCTGTTTTTT.

This chain links TRBV18 with TRBJ1-4; possibly TRBD1 for D (6 bases). Germline V lookup: CDR1 KGHSH, CDR2 LQKENI. V shed 2 bases and J shed 8 bases, with 15 bases lying between them. The CDR3 runs to 15 residues. Here the CDR3 reads CASSPNTGMEEKLFF. In DNA, the CDR3 is TGTGCCAGCTCACCAAATACAGGGATGGAGGAAAAACTGTTTTTT.

This clonotype was counted ten times or more. The V call is TRBV10-3, the J call TRBJ2-7; TRBD2 might be the D (6 bases). The germline V gene encodes CDR1 ENHRY and CDR2 SYGVKD. This CDR3 comprises 16 residues. V was shortened by 7 bases and J by 5 bases, with 24 bases between the two germline ends. CDR3 region: CAITETPGTAGHEQYF. The CDR3 DNA reads as TGTGCCATCACCGAAACCCCCGGGACTGCCGGCCACGAGCAGTACTTC.

This clonotype was seen more than once but under ten times. V and J are TRBV11-2 and TRBJ2-4, with D possibly called TRBD1 or TRBD2 (6 bases each). Trimming shortened V by 0 bases and J by 7 bases, and 16 bases separated the two germline ends. This CDR3 has 16 residues. Germline V CDR1 and CDR2: SGHAT, FQNNGV. The CDR3 is CASSLERGVGMNIQYF. The CDR3 DNA follows: TGTGCCAGCAGCTTAGAAAGGGGGGTGGGCATGAACATTCAGTACTTC.

As regards this clonotype: Possible read error: a much larger clone is one base away. The chain carries TRBV10-3 and TRBJ1-5; tentatively, D is TRBD1 (5 bases). Germline lookup yields CDR1 ENHRY and CDR2 SYGVKD. V was shortened by 2 bases and J by 2 bases, with 7 bases between the two germline ends. This CDR3 region has 14 residues. The CDR3 is CAISEDSGNQPQHF. CDR3 coding DNA: TGTGCCATCAGTGAGGACAGCGGCAATCAGCCCCAGCATTTT.

The CDR3 is CASSWDSRNQPQHF. For the CDR3, the DNA is TGTGCCAGCAGCTGGGACAGCCGAAATCAGCCCCAGCATTTT. The rearrangement links TRBV7-8 to TRBJ1-5; 7 nucleotides line up with TRBD1. V lost 4 bases and J lost 4; bases outside the gene matches: 4. The germline V gene has CDR1 SGHVS and CDR2 FQNEAQ. The CDR3 spans 14 residues.

The chain carries TRBV20-1 and TRBJ2-2; unclear D gene. This CDR3 region has 14 residues. The germline CDR1 and CDR2 sequences are DFQATT and SNEGSKA (reference sequence). Trimming took off 4 bases at V and 0 bases at J, with 9 bases between the two ends. CDR3 coding DNA: TGCAGTGCTACCGAGACATCGAACACCGGGGAGCTGTTTTTT. It is translated as CSATETSNTGELFF.

The chain recombines TRBV5-6 with TRBJ1-1; the D gene is possibly TRBD1 (5 bases). The length of the CDR3 is 15 residues. From germline, CDR1 is SGHDT and CDR2 YYEEEE. The ends were cut back, 2 bases at V and 2 bases at J, with 13 bases in the middle. This chain's CDR3 is CASSFWTIPNTEAFF. The CDR3 nucleotides are TGTGCCAGCAGCTTCTGGACAATCCCCAACACTGAAGCTTTCTTT.

This clonotype has at least ten counts. The chain couples TRBV29-1 to TRBJ2-2, with TRBD2 as a possible D gene (6 bases). The CDR3 has 13 amino acids. V was cut by 6 bases and J by 3 bases, with 11 bases left in between. Germline CDR1 SQVTM, CDR2 ANQGSEA. CDR3 DNA: TGCAGCGTAGATTGGGACTACACCGGGGAGCTGTTTTTT. Encoded protein: CSVDWDYTGELFF.

V and J are TRBV5-1 and TRBJ2-4; D unclear. Trimming took 0 bases from V and 9 from J, leaving 13 bases between them. The germline V gene has CDR1 SGHRS and CDR2 YFSETQ. This CDR3 is 14 amino acids long. The CDR3 reads CASSLGRQYSIQYF. CDR3 bases: TGCGCCAGCAGCTTGGGACGGCAGTATTCCATTCAGTACTTC.

The chain has TRBV4-1 and TRBJ2-2; 8 bases are shared with TRBD1. With V trimmed by 4 bases and J by 4 bases, 5 bases remained unmatched. The CDR3 loop spans 15 amino acids. The germline V gene has CDR1 MGHRA and CDR2 YSYEKL. The DNA of the CDR3 is TGCGCCAGCAGCCGCGGACAGGGCGGCACCGGGGAGCTGTTTTTT. This codes for CASSRGQGGTGELFF.

The chain joins TRBV5-8 to TRBJ2-7; 9 bases fit TRBD2. V lost 1 base, J lost 6 bases, and 8 bases stayed unmatched. Per the germline V gene, CDR1 is SGHTS and CDR2 is YDEGEE. The CDR3 is 15 amino acids. This CDR3 reads CASSLYAGGPGEQYF. CDR3 DNA: TGTGCCAGCAGCTTGTACGCGGGAGGGCCGGGCGAGCAGTACTTC. Variable domain in full (rest from reference TRBV5-8 and TRBJ2-7): EAGVTQSPTHLIKTRGQQATLRCSPISGHTSVYWYQQALGLGLQFLLWYDEGEERNRGNFPPRFSGRQFPNYSSELNVNALELEDSALYLCASSLYAGGPGEQYFGPGTRLTVT.

This clonotype has just a few counts. The chain combines TRBV7-2 with TRBJ1-4, with a weak D call TRBD1 (5 bases). The CDR3 sequence is 13 residues long. V was pared by 0 bases and J by 7 bases, with 6 bases between. The germline gives CDR1 SGHTA, CDR2 FQGNSA. CDR3 loop: CASSLAQGEKLFF. The CDR3 DNA reads TGTGCCAGCAGCTTAGCGCAGGGTGAAAAACTGTTTTTT.

V usage is TRBV20-1 and J usage is TRBJ2-3; D gene ambiguous. In germline, CDR1 is DFQATT, CDR2 SNEGSKA (reference sequence). Trimming took off 4 bases at V and 4 bases at J, with 15 bases between the two ends. The CDR3 contains 14 residues. The CDR3 DNA follows: TGCAGTGCTACCCCCAAAGTCGTTCCAGATACGCAGTATTTT. It yields the protein CSATPKVVPDTQYF.